Each of the 5 T cell receptor beta chains below was sequenced from the same sample in a study of cytomegalovirus exposure and HLA in healthy donors. The primer mix had 60 Vbeta and 13 Jbeta primers. The table came from immunoSEQ multiplex PCR; TCRdb's copy has only in-frame clones and leaves some out. This repertoire shows roughly 200,000 clones, roughly 70% found once; its top ten account for about 2.5%. The sequenced material came from PBMCs. These receptors all stem from a man aged 40-49 years in good health and CMV-seropositive.

This clone has more than one count but fewer than ten. The V gene is TRBV6-4, the J gene TRBJ2-7; D is unclear. The V end was cut by 2 bases, the J end by 2 bases, with 13 bases between. The CDR3 sequence is 15 residues long. Germline loops: CDR1 MRHNA, CDR2 SNTAGT. This CDR3 is CASSDPLEVPYEQYF. DNA of the CDR3: TGTGCCAGCAGTGACCCCCTCGAGGTCCCCTACGAGCAGTACTTC.

This clone has a handful of counts. The chain recombines TRBV5-1 with TRBJ2-3; 8 nucleotides agree with TRBD1. From germline, CDR1 is SGHRS and CDR2 YFSETQ. Trimming cost V 4 bases and J 4 bases; bases outside gene matches: 5. The CDR3 has 14 amino acids. The chain's CDR3 is CASSPTGDADTQYF. DNA for the CDR3: TGCGCCAGCAGCCCGACAGGGGACGCAGATACGCAGTATTTT.

This chain links TRBV19 with TRBJ2-2; D not certain. This CDR3 comprises 14 residues. Deletions cut 7 bases from V and 3 bases from J, with 12 bases between. The V gene's germline CDR1 is LNHDA and CDR2 SQIVND (reference sequence). As DNA, the CDR3 is TGTGCCAGTATCCCCCCGACTTACACCGGGGAGCTGTTTTTT. This gives the protein CASIPPTYTGELFF.

This sequence joins TRBV5-4 and TRBJ2-6; D is unclear. The length of the CDR3 is 15 residues. From germline, CDR1 is SGHNT and CDR2 YYREEE (reference sequence). The V gene lost 2 bases and the J gene lost 0 bases, with 6 bases spanning the gap. The chain's CDR3 is CASSLLGSGANVLTF. The CDR3 DNA follows: TGTGCCAGCAGCTTACTTGGCTCTGGGGCCAACGTCCTGACTTTC. Using reference TRBV5-4 and TRBJ2-6 for the parts outside the CDR3, the full variable domain is ETGVTQSPTHLIKTRGQQVTLRCSSQSGHNTVSWYQQALGQGPQFIFQYYREEENGRGNFPPRFSGLQFPNYSSELNVNALELDDSALYLCASSLLGSGANVLTFGAGSRLTVL.

The chain carries TRBV5-5 and TRBJ1-5, with 7 bases identical to TRBD1. The CDR3 sequence is 15 residues long. V trimming: 2 bases; J trimming: 4 bases; junction bases outside the gene matches: 6. CDR1 and CDR2 (germline): SGHKS, YYEKEE (reference sequence). The CDR3 reads CASSLAQGRNQPQHF. DNA of the CDR3: TGTGCCAGCAGCTTAGCACAGGGGAGGAATCAGCCCCAGCATTTT.